This entry lists 30 T cell receptor beta chains sequenced from one sample in a study of blood T cell repertoires in COVID-19. Generated by immunoSEQ multiplex PCR, the TCRdb table keeps only in-frame clones and is missing some. This table holds about 21,000 clones, roughly four fifths found once. The sample comprised peripheral blood. The origin of the receptors is a human donor in a cohort sampled during active COVID-19.

This clone was observed once. The chain recombines TRBV15 with TRBJ2-1; TRBD2 matches at 8 bases. J gave up 6 bases and V 3 bases, and 7 bases lay outside the gene matches. CDR1 and CDR2 from the germline V gene are LNHNV and YYDKDF (reference sequence). The CDR3 totals 15 residues. CDR3 DNA: TGTGCCACCAGCAGGGCGGGGGGAGCTGCCAATGAGCAGTTCTTC. This gives the protein CATSRAGGAANEQFF.

This clone came up once. V gene TRBV28 combines with J gene TRBJ1-5; a weak D match, TRBD1 (6 bases). The CDR3 runs 14 residues. Trimming shortened V by 7 bases and J by 9 bases, and 19 bases separated the two germline ends. Germline V CDR1 and CDR2: MDHEN, SYDVKM. The CDR3 sequence: CASTYTAGERPQHF. The CDR3 bases are TGTGCCAGCACCTATACTGCAGGGGAGAGGCCCCAGCATTTT.

The V gene is TRBV3-1 (or the pseudogene TRBV3-2), the J gene TRBJ1-2; no firm D call. The length of the CDR3 is 13 residues. CDR1 and CDR2 (germline): LGHDT, YNNKEL (reference sequence). V dropped 6 bases and J dropped 5 bases, with 13 bases sitting between them. The CDR3 reads CASSRKGGYGYTF. The CDR3 nucleotides are TGTGCCAGCAGTCGAAAGGGAGGATATGGCTACACCTTC.

The gene calls are TRBV19 and TRBJ2-7; TRBD2 matches 12 bases. This CDR3 has 16 amino acids. Unmatched junction bases numbered 3, after V lost 1 base and J lost 2 bases. The germline V gene encodes CDR1 LNHDA and CDR2 SQIVND (reference sequence). The chain's CDR3 is CASSIGLAGDTYEQYF. The DNA of the CDR3 is TGTGCCAGTAGTATAGGACTAGCGGGGGACACCTACGAGCAGTACTTC. The full variable domain, in which reference TRBV19 and TRBJ2-7 provide the parts outside the CDR3, is DGGITQSPKYLFRKEGQNVTLSCEQNLNHDAMYWYRQDPGQGLRLIYYSQIVNDFQKGDIAEGYSVSREKKESFPLTVTSAQKNPTAFYLCASSIGLAGDTYEQYFGPGTRLTVT.

V and J are TRBV2 and TRBJ1-1; no definite D call. CDR3 length: 14 residues. From germline, CDR1 is SNHLY and CDR2 FYNNEI. V was shortened by 6 bases and J by 0 bases, with 11 bases between the two germline ends. The CDR3 region has the DNA TGTGCCAGCAGGGGCAGGCTCATGAACACTGAAGCTTTCTTT. It encodes CASRGRLMNTEAFF.

The chain couples TRBV29-1 to TRBJ2-5; weak D call: TRBD1 (6 bases). The germline V and J ends were trimmed by 4 bases and 5 bases, with 11 bases remaining between them. Per germline, CDR1 SQVTM and CDR2 ANQGSEA. This CDR3 has 12 amino acids. The CDR3 sequence is CSVGGQFETQYF. The CDR3 DNA sequence: TGCAGCGTTGGAGGACAGTTTGAGACCCAGTACTTC.

The J gene is TRBJ1-2, the V gene TRBV19; perhaps TRBD1 as D (6 bases). The germline gives CDR1 LNHDA, CDR2 SQIVND (reference sequence). Trimming took 7 bases from V and 4 from J, leaving 10 bases between them. The CDR3 extends over 12 amino acids. CDR3 sequence: CASTGQVYGYTF. The DNA for the CDR3 is TGTGCCAGTACGGGACAAGTCTATGGCTACACCTTC.

V usage is TRBV9 and J usage is TRBJ2-3, with 10 bases aligning to TRBD2. The CDR3 is 17 amino acids. Germline loops: CDR1 SGDLS, CDR2 YYNGEE. With 0 bases clipped from V and 4 bases from J, the junction kept 8 bases outside the gene matches. The CDR3 reads CASSVDPSGGASDTQYF. The CDR3 nucleotides are TGTGCCAGCAGCGTAGACCCGAGCGGGGGGGCATCAGATACGCAGTATTTT.

The chain joins TRBV6-1 to TRBJ1-5; D unclear. CDR3 length equals 16 residues. Germline V gene lookup returns CDR1 MNHNS and CDR2 SASEGT. V was cut by 4 bases and J by 4 bases, with 17 bases left in between. CDR3 bases: TGTGCCAGCAGTGTTAATTGGGCAGAGAGAAATCAGCCCCAGCATTTT. This gives the protein CASSVNWAERNQPQHF.

The chain links TRBV4-2 to TRBJ1-2; TRBD1 agrees at 7 bases. Germline values: CDR1 LGHNA, CDR2 YNFKEQ. The CDR3 has 14 residues. V gave up 3 bases and J gave up 2 bases; unmatched junction bases: 3. CDR3 in amino acids: CASSQGTANYGYTF. DNA of the CDR3: TGTGCCAGCAGCCAGGGGACAGCCAACTATGGCTACACCTTC.

The chain employs TRBV20-1 and TRBJ2-7, with D perhaps TRBD2 (5 bases). Trimming stripped 3 bases from V and 3 bases from J, with 15 bases between. The germline CDR1 and CDR2 sequences are DFQATT and SNEGSKA (reference sequence). CDR3 length: 14 residues. The CDR3 sequence is CSASDSGKSYEQYF. The CDR3 nucleotides are TGCAGTGCTAGTGATTCGGGGAAGAGCTACGAGCAGTACTTC.

The rearrangement links TRBV6-1 to TRBJ2-3; D is perhaps TRBD1 (6 bases). The CDR3 extends over 16 amino acids. Germline V gives CDR1 MNHNS, CDR2 SASEGT. Trimming shortened V by 4 bases and J by 2 bases, and 16 bases separated the two germline ends. In DNA form, the CDR3 reads TGTGCCAGCAGTGCATCGTCAGGGGATACCACAGATACGCAGTATTTT. Translating gives CASSASSGDTTDTQYF.

The chain joins TRBV28 to TRBJ1-5; D gene unclear. Germline CDR1 reads MDHEN; CDR2 reads SYDVKM. This CDR3 comprises 11 residues. Trimming removed 4 bases from V and 9 bases from J, with 7 bases in between. The CDR3 nucleotides read TGTGCCAGCAGTTCAGAGCGGCCCCAGCATTTT. Protein sequence: CASSSERPQHF.

The rearrangement links TRBV5-4 to TRBJ1-4; no reliable D call. This CDR3 is 16 amino acids long. Trimming shortened V by 4 bases and J by 4 bases, and 17 bases separated the two germline ends. CDR1 and CDR2 from the germline V gene are SGHNT and YYREEE (reference sequence). CDR3 sequence (DNA): TGTGCCAGCAGCCCCAAAATGACGGAGCGTAATGAAAAACTGTTTTTT. Encoded protein: CASSPKMTERNEKLFF.

This sequence joins TRBV28 and TRBJ1-2, with 7 bases identical to TRBD1. This CDR3 comprises 16 residues. V dropped 6 bases and J dropped 3; count of bases not matched to a gene: 13. The germline V gene encodes CDR1 MDHEN and CDR2 SYDVKM. CDR3 residues: CASSVGTVEIDYGYTF. The CDR3 region has the DNA TGTGCCAGCAGCGTCGGGACAGTCGAAATCGACTATGGCTACACCTTC.

V is TRBV3-1 (or the pseudogene TRBV3-2) and J is TRBJ2-5, with 7 bases lining up with TRBD1. Trimming cost V 1 base and J 5 bases; bases outside gene matches: 7. Per the germline V gene, CDR1 is LGHDT and CDR2 is YNNKEL (reference sequence). This CDR3 has 15 amino acids. CDR3 in amino acids: CASSQGQGLGETQYF. DNA of the CDR3: TGTGCCAGCAGCCAAGGACAGGGTCTTGGGGAGACCCAGTACTTC.

The chain has TRBV11-3 and TRBJ2-1; TRBD2 might be the D (6 bases). Germline V lookup: CDR1 SGHNT, CDR2 YENEEA. Trimming took off 5 bases at V and 9 bases at J, with 11 bases between the two ends. The CDR3 consists of 12 residues. The CDR3 here is CASSGRKVEQFF. CDR3 DNA: TGTGCCAGCAGCGGGAGGAAGGTTGAGCAGTTCTTC.

The gene calls are TRBV7-9 and TRBJ2-7; TRBD1 agrees at 9 bases. CDR3 size: 14 residues. After removal of 7 bases from V and 0 bases from J, the junction contained 4 bases not matched to a gene. Looked up from germline, CDR1 is SEHNR and CDR2 is FQNEAQ (reference sequence). The CDR3 sequence: CASNQQGASYEQYF. CDR3 DNA: TGTGCCAGCAACCAACAGGGGGCCTCCTACGAGCAGTACTTC.

J is TRBJ1-3 and V is TRBV9; D gene ambiguous. Trimming cost V 4 bases and J 1 base, with 12 bases left between them. CDR3 size: 15 residues. CDR1 and CDR2 from the germline V gene are SGDLS and YYNGEE. CDR3 in DNA: TGTGCCAGCAGCCCCTATGCGGGGTCTGGAAACACCATATATTTT. Translating gives CASSPYAGSGNTIYF. Together with reference TRBV9 and TRBJ1-3, the CDR3 gives the full variable domain: DSGVTQTPKHLITATGQRVTLRCSPRSGDLSVYWYQQSLDQGLQFLIQYYNGEERAKGNILERFSAQQFPDLHSELNLSSLELGDSALYFCASSPYAGSGNTIYFGEGSWLTVV.

This chain connects TRBV2 to TRBJ1-5; D remains ambiguous. Per germline, CDR1 SNHLY and CDR2 FYNNEI. This CDR3 spans 15 amino acids. Trimming removed 1 base at V and 5 bases at J, with 12 bases between. CDR3: CASSEGQPGDQPQHF. The CDR3 region has the DNA TGTGCCAGCAGTGAAGGGCAGCCCGGGGATCAGCCCCAGCATTTT.

The chain carries TRBV5-1 and TRBJ1-1, with 7 bases aligning to TRBD1. The CDR3 loop spans 15 amino acids. The V segment lost 4 bases and the J segment 6 bases; nucleotides outside the gene matches: 12. Germline CDR1 reads SGHRS; CDR2 reads YFSETQ. This CDR3 is CASSRQGSTDAEAFF. The DNA for the CDR3 is TGCGCCAGCAGCCGACAGGGCTCTACGGACGCTGAAGCTTTCTTT.

J is TRBJ1-2 and V is TRBV6-4; a possible D gene is TRBD1 (5 bases). This CDR3 region has 13 residues. Germline loops: CDR1 MRHNA, CDR2 SNTAGT. Trimming took 4 bases from V and 4 from J, leaving 10 bases between them. CDR3 amino acids: CASSVSGRYGYTF. The CDR3 bases are TGTGCCAGCAGTGTCTCGGGGCGCTATGGCTACACCTTC.

This sequence joins TRBV27 and TRBJ2-5; 9 bases are shared with TRBD1. Germline CDR1 is MNHEY and CDR2 is SMNVEV (reference sequence). This CDR3 region has 15 residues. V shed 6 bases, J shed 1 base, and the junction held 6 bases outside the gene matches. CDR3 protein: CASSPWTGVQETQYF. In DNA form, the CDR3 reads TGTGCCAGCAGCCCTTGGACAGGGGTCCAAGAGACCCAGTACTTC.

The chain joins TRBV11-3 to TRBJ2-1, with TRBD2 matching over 8 bases. Per the germline V gene, CDR1 is SGHNT and CDR2 is YENEEA. The CDR3 runs to 17 residues. Trimming at V came to 4 bases and at J to 5 bases, leaving 13 bases not matched to a gene. CDR3: CASSSGLISGDHNEQFF. In nucleotides, the CDR3 is TGTGCCAGCAGCTCCGGGCTCATTAGCGGGGACCACAATGAGCAGTTCTTC. The variable domain in full, completed from reference TRBV11-3 and TRBJ2-1, reads EAGVVQSPRYKIIEKKQPVAFWCNPISGHNTLYWYLQNLGQGPELLIRYENEEAVDDSQLPKDRFSAERLKGVDSTLKIQPAELGDSAVYLCASSSGLISGDHNEQFFGPGTRLTVL.

This chain joins TRBV7-8 and TRBJ2-1; no firm D call. The CDR3 has 16 amino acids. The ends were cut back, 1 base at V and 0 bases at J, with 10 bases in the middle. Germline V gene sequence: CDR1 SGHVS, CDR2 FQNEAQ. CDR3 nucleotides: TGTGCCAGCAGCTTAGAACGACACAGCTCCTACAATGAGCAGTTCTTC. This encodes CASSLERHSSYNEQFF. Supplemented by reference TRBV7-8 and TRBJ2-1, the full variable domain reads GAGVSQSPRYKVAKRGQDVALRCDPISGHVSLFWYQQALGQGPEFLTYFQNEAQLDKSGLPSDRFFAERPEGSVSTLKIQRTQQEDSAVYLCASSLERHSSYNEQFFGPGTRLTVL.

By frequency in the sample, this clone is medium-sized (0.01 to 0.1%). V gene TRBV7-9 combines with J gene TRBJ2-7, with D possibly TRBD1 on 6 matching bases. CDR1 is SEHNR and CDR2 is FQNEAQ in the germline V gene (reference sequence). Trimming pared 5 bases from V and 3 bases from J, leaving 14 bases between. CDR3 length equals 14 residues. The CDR3 nucleotides are TGTGCCAGCAGCCAAACAGGGCTTGACTACGAGCAGTACTTC. Its protein product is CASSQTGLDYEQYF.

This chain joins TRBV3-1 (or the pseudogene TRBV3-2) and TRBJ1-6; possible D gene TRBD1, 6 bases. V lost 0 bases to trimming and J lost 7 bases, with 10 bases between them. CDR3 size: 15 residues. Germline V gives CDR1 LGHDT, CDR2 YNNKEL (reference sequence). The CDR3 spells CASSQDTGLNSPLHF. The CDR3 DNA sequence: TGTGCCAGCAGCCAAGATACAGGGCTGAATTCACCCCTCCACTTT.

The chain employs TRBV25-1 and TRBJ1-3; TRBD1 agrees at 9 bases. Germline CDR1 MGHDK, CDR2 SYGVNS. Losses at the gene ends were 8 bases for V and 2 bases for J; bases not matched to a gene: 4. This CDR3 comprises 14 residues. The CDR3 reads CASQGQGPGNTIYF. Written as DNA, the CDR3 is TGTGCCAGCCAAGGACAGGGGCCTGGAAACACCATATATTTT.

The chain joins TRBV15 to TRBJ2-3; a weak D match, TRBD2 (6 bases). This CDR3 region has 15 residues. V lost 0 bases and J 4 bases, leaving 11 bases between the germline ends. Germline lookup yields CDR1 LNHNV and CDR2 YYDKDF (reference sequence). The CDR3 region has the DNA TGTGCCACCAGCAGAGAGGACGGGAGCGCAGATACGCAGTATTTT. This encodes CATSREDGSADTQYF.

V gene TRBV4-1 combines with J gene TRBJ1-1; 10 positions agree with TRBD1. The CDR3 is 14 amino acids. The germline V gene has CDR1 MGHRA and CDR2 YSYEKL. The J segment lost 6 bases and the V segment lost 4 bases, leaving 5 bases of the junction unmatched. DNA of the CDR3: TGCGCCAGCAGCCCCCGACAGGGGGCATCTGAAGCTTTCTTT. Translating it yields CASSPRQGASEAFF.